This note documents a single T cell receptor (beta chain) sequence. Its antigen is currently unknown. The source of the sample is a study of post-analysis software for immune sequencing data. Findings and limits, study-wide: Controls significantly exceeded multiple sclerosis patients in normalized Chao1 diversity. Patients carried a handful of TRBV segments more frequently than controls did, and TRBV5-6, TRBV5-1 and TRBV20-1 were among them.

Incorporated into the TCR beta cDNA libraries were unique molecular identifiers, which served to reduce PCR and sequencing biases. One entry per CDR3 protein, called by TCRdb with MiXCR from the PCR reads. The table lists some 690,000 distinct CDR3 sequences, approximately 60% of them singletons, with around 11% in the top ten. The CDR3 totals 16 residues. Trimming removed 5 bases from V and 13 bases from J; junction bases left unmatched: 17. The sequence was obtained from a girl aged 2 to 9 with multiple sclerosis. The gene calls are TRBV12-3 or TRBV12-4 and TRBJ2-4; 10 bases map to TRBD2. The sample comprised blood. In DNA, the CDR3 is TGTGCCAGCAGTAACAAGCGGGGGGGCTCCTACAATGAGCAGTACTTC. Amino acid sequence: CASSNKRGGSYNEQYF.